The 10 T cell receptor beta chains in this list originate from one sample, sequenced in a study of cytomegalovirus exposure and HLA in healthy donors. PCR used 60 Vbeta primers and 13 Jbeta primers. Data came from immunoSEQ multiplex PCR; TCRdb stores just in-frame clones and leaves some out. The sample has 150,000 to 200,000 clones; approximately 81% are singletons. The sequencing sample was made of PBMCs. These receptors all come from a boy younger than 10 in good health and CMV-seronegative.

The chain is built from TRBV29-1 and TRBJ2-5; 8 bases are a match to TRBD1. The V and J ends lost 7 bases and 4 bases, in that order; junction bases with no gene match: 5. The V gene's germline CDR1 is SQVTM and CDR2 ANQGSEA. The CDR3 spans 12 residues. The CDR3 DNA is TGCAGCGGTGGACAGGGTGGAGAGACCCAGTACTTC. It codes for CSGGQGGETQYF. Full variable domain (rest looked up from reference TRBV29-1 and TRBJ2-5): SAVISQKPSRDICQRGTSLTIQCQVDSQVTMMFWYRQQPGQSLTLIATANQGSEATYESGFVIDKFPISRPNLTFSTLTVSNMSPEDSSIYLCSGGQGGETQYFGPGTRLLVL.

This clone was seen once. The genes are TRBV6-6 and TRBJ1-5; perhaps TRBD1 as D (6 bases). The CDR3 length is 16 residues. Trimming left V 2 bases short and J 0 bases short, with 11 bases between. Germline loops: CDR1 MNHNY, CDR2 SVGAGI (reference sequence). DNA of the CDR3: TGTGCCAGCAGTTACGAATGGGGGCGTAGCAATCAGCCCCAGCATTTT. Amino acids: CASSYEWGRSNQPQHF.

The V and J genes are TRBV25-1 and TRBJ1-1; D may be TRBD1 (6 bases). CDR3 length: 14 amino acids. CDR1 is MGHDK, CDR2 SYGVNS, per germline. V was pared by 5 bases and J by 1 base, with 11 bases between. CDR3 sequence reads: CASSPTGSNTEAFF. DNA for the CDR3: TGTGCCAGCAGTCCTACAGGGTCGAACACTGAAGCTTTCTTT.

The chain couples TRBV5-1 to TRBJ2-2; 8 nucleotides match TRBD1. The CDR3 totals 15 residues. The ends lost 4 bases at V and 1 base at J; junction bases unmatched: 3. Germline V lookup: CDR1 SGHRS, CDR2 YFSETQ. The CDR3 DNA sequence: TGCGCCAGCAGCCGGGACAGGTGGAACACCGGGGAGCTGTTTTTT. This sequence encodes CASSRDRWNTGELFF.

This clone was seen a single time. One end of the junction varies from germline; a read error may be responsible. This chain joins TRBV28 and TRBJ1-6; a possible D gene is TRBD1 (5 bases). The germline CDR1 and CDR2 sequences are MDHEN and SYDVKM. This CDR3 contains 15 residues. The CDR3 is CASMPGSGPNSPLHF. In DNA form, the CDR3 reads TGTGCCAGCATGCCTGGGTCAGGGCCTAATTCCCCCCTCCACTTT.

The J gene is TRBJ2-5, the V gene TRBV28, with 9 bases fitting TRBD2. The CDR3 has 15 residues. Germline-derived CDR1 and CDR2 are MDHEN and SYDVKM. V shed 9 bases, J shed 5 bases, and the junction held 13 bases outside the gene matches. CDR3 residues: CASCLAGGPRETQYF. CDR3 in DNA: TGTGCCAGTTGCCTCGCGGGGGGGCCGAGGGAGACCCAGTACTTC.

This chain joins TRBV9 and TRBJ1-6; the D gene is possibly TRBD1 (5 bases). V lost 3 bases and J lost 5, with 12 bases in between. This CDR3 region has 15 residues. Germline-derived CDR1 and CDR2 are SGDLS and YYNGEE. CDR3 nucleotides: TGTGCCAGCAGCGCAGAGCTAGGGGATAATTCACCCCTCCACTTT. This sequence encodes CASSAELGDNSPLHF.

This clone has only a few counts. The gene calls are TRBV4-2 and TRBJ2-3; 13 bases are shared with TRBD2. J lost 14 bases, V lost 3 bases, and 11 bases had no gene match. The CDR3 covers 15 residues. Per germline, CDR1 LGHNA and CDR2 YNFKEQ. Here the CDR3 reads CASSQGTSGGADRYF. For the CDR3, the DNA is TGTGCCAGCAGCCAGGGTACTAGCGGGGGGGCCGACAGGTATTTT.

The V gene is TRBV6-8, the J gene TRBJ2-7, with TRBD2 matching 10 bases. CDR1 is MNHGY and CDR2 is SAAAGT in the germline V gene. The CDR3 length is 15 residues. Trimming cost V 5 bases and J 0 bases; bases outside gene matches: 4. CDR3 DNA sequence: TGTGCCAGCAGTACTAGCGGGGAGCGCTCCTACGAGCAGTACGTC. It codes for CASSTSGERSYEQYV.

J is TRBJ1-2 and V is TRBV9, with D tentatively TRBD1 (5 bases). Looked up from germline, CDR1 is SGDLS and CDR2 is YYNGEE. CDR3 size: 14 residues. The ends were cut back, 3 bases at V and 5 bases at J, with 14 bases in the middle. This chain's CDR3 is CASSERLTDYGYTF. The CDR3, as DNA: TGTGCCAGCAGCGAGCGATTGACAGATTATGGCTACACCTTC.